These T cell receptor beta chains were read from a single sample in a study of blood T cell repertoires in COVID-19. Only in-frame clones appear in the TCRdb table, and some are missing; sequencing was by immunoSEQ multiplex PCR. The data contain around 70,000 clones, 84% of them singletons. The sequenced material came from peripheral blood. The receptors originated from a man between 65 and 79 years old with acute or convalescent COVID-19. The CDR3 runs from the conserved cysteine through the conserved F or W. A D gene is named only where the DNA matches it firmly. Clone sizes are given selectively: once, few, many, or a class where the clone is expanded.

J: TRBJ2-7
size: NA
D: NA
V: TRBV6-5
DNA: TGTGCCAGCAGGGGTATCAGGATCCTTTACTACGAGCAGTACTTC
CDR3: CASRGIRILYYEQYF

J: TRBJ2-5
size: NA
D: TRBD1
V: TRBV30
DNA: TGTGCCCTCGGGACAGGGGGGTTTCAGACCCAGTACTTC
CDR3: CALGTGGFQTQYF

J: TRBJ2-7
size: NA
D: TRBD2
V: TRBV7-2
DNA: TGTGCCAGCAGCTTAGTAGCGGGGGGTGGTGAGCAGTACTTC
CDR3: CASSLVAGGGEQYF

J: TRBJ1-1
size: NA
D: NA
V: TRBV29-1
DNA: TGCAGCGTTGAGGGGCAGGGCACTGAAGCTTTCTTT
CDR3: CSVEGQGTEAFF

J: TRBJ2-3
size: NA
D: NA
V: TRBV19
DNA: TGTGCCAGTAGTATTTGGACGGACAGTGCAGATACGCAGTATTTT
CDR3: CASSIWTDSADTQYF

J: TRBJ2-4
size: NA
D: TRBD1
V: TRBV11-2
DNA: TGTGCCAGCAGCTCGTGGACAGCGACAGGGGAGAACATTCAGTACTTC
CDR3: CASSSWTATGENIQYF

J: TRBJ2-7
size: NA
D: TRBD1
V: TRBV27
DNA: TGTGCCAGCAGTTCCAGGACAGGACCCTACGAGCAGTACTTC
CDR3: CASSSRTGPYEQYF

J: TRBJ2-7
size: NA
D: TRBD1
V: TRBV7-9
DNA: TGTGCCAGCAGCGCAGGGGGCGTCTACGAGCAGTACTTC
CDR3: CASSAGGVYEQYF

J: TRBJ1-5
size: NA
D: NA
V: TRBV18
DNA: TGTGCCAGCTCGCACGGGGGGGCAGGCAATCAGCCCCAGCATTTT
CDR3: CASSHGGAGNQPQHF

J: TRBJ2-1
size: NA
D: NA
V: TRBV19
DNA: TGTGCCAGTAGTATGAAGTCAGGGGTATCTAGCTCCTACAATGAGCAGTTCTTC
CDR3: CASSMKSGVSSSYNEQFF

J: TRBJ2-7
size: NA
D: NA
V: TRBV7-9
DNA: TGTGCCAGCAGCTTAGGGCAGAACTACGAGCAGTACTTC
CDR3: CASSLGQNYEQYF

J: TRBJ2-7
size: NA
D: NA
V: TRBV5-1
DNA: TGCGCCAGCAGGGAGAACCTAGTGAGTACCGACGAGCAGTACTTC
CDR3: CASRENLVSTDEQYF

J: TRBJ1-2
size: NA
D: TRBD1
V: TRBV5-6
DNA: TGTGCCAGCAGCTTGGACCGACAGGGTTACTATGGCTACACCTTC
CDR3: CASSLDRQGYYGYTF

J: TRBJ2-3
size: NA
D: TRBD2
V: TRBV5-1
DNA: TGCGCCAGCAGCTTGGTGGGCGGGAGGCTCGATAACACAGATACGCAGTATTTT
CDR3: CASSLVGGRLDNTDTQYF

J: TRBJ2-1
size: NA
D: NA
V: TRBV28
DNA: TGTGCCAGCAGTTCCCTAGACAGTGAGCAGTTCTTC
CDR3: CASSSLDSEQFF

J: TRBJ2-5
size: NA
D: TRBD2
V: TRBV2
DNA: TGTGCCACCGCCGGGGGGGACCAAGAGACCCAGTACTTC
CDR3: CATAGGDQETQYF

J: TRBJ2-1
size: NA
D: NA
V: TRBV6-6
DNA: TGTGCCAGCAGTTACTCGTCGGGACAATACAATGAGCAGTTCTTC
CDR3: CASSYSSGQYNEQFF

J: TRBJ2-1
size: NA
D: TRBD2
V: TRBV19
DNA: TGTGCCAGTAGTAGGGCCGGACTAGCGGGAAACAATGAGCAGTTCTTC
CDR3: CASSRAGLAGNNEQFF

J: TRBJ1-1
size: NA
D: NA
V: TRBV9
DNA: TGTGCCAGCAGCGTAGAGGGGGACACTGAAGCTTTCTTT
CDR3: CASSVEGDTEAFF

J: TRBJ1-1
size: NA
D: NA
V: TRBV28
DNA: TGTGCCAGCAGCTACAGGGTCACTGAAGCTTTCTTT
CDR3: CASSYRVTEAFF

J: TRBJ2-2
size: few
D: TRBD2
V: TRBV2
DNA: TGTGCCAGCAGTGATCAGGCGGGAGGGGCCGGGGAGCTGTTTTTT
CDR3: CASSDQAGGAGELFF

J: TRBJ2-7
size: NA
D: TRBD1
V: TRBV19
DNA: TGTGCCAGTATAAGTAGGGACAGGCGCGAGCAGTACTTC
CDR3: CASISRDRREQYF

J: TRBJ1-2
size: once
D: NA
V: TRBV5-4
DNA: TGTGCCAGCAGCCCGGGGACGGGAGTCTATGGCTACACCTTC
CDR3: CASSPGTGVYGYTF

J: TRBJ1-2
size: NA
D: TRBD1
V: TRBV18
DNA: TGTGCCAGCTCACTGACAGGGGAGCGTGGCTACACCTTC
CDR3: CASSLTGERGYTF

J: TRBJ2-7
size: NA
D: NA
V: TRBV18
DNA: TGTGCCAGCTCACCCTCCGGGGTTGTCGGGAGCTACGAGCAGTACTTC
CDR3: CASSPSGVVGSYEQYF

J: TRBJ2-1
size: NA
D: TRBD2
V: TRBV10-3
DNA: TGTGCCATCAGTGATGCGGGGGGCGCCTACAATGAGCAGTTCTTC
CDR3: CAISDAGGAYNEQFF

J: TRBJ2-7
size: once
D: TRBD2
V: TRBV7-9
DNA: TGTGCCAGCAACTTAGCGGCTAGCGGGGGTCTCGAGCAGTACTTC
CDR3: CASNLAASGGLEQYF

J: TRBJ1-4
size: NA
D: TRBD1
V: TRBV29-1
DNA: TGCAGCGTTGGGGACAGTTCGCGTGAAAAACTGTTTTTT
CDR3: CSVGDSSREKLFF

J: TRBJ2-1
size: NA
D: TRBD2
V: TRBV3-1/TRBV3-2
DNA: TGTGCCAGCAGCCAGAGACTAGCGGGAGGGCCCAATGAGCAGTTCTTC
CDR3: CASSQRLAGGPNEQFF

J: TRBJ1-6
size: NA
D: NA
V: TRBV2
DNA: TGTGCCAGCAGTGAGCGGGGGTTTAGGGATTCACCCCTCCACTTT
CDR3: CASSERGFRDSPLHF

J: TRBJ2-6
size: NA
D: NA
V: TRBV10-3
DNA: TGTGCCATCAGTGAGTCGAGAGCCGAAGGGGTTGGGTCTGGGGCCAACGTCCTGACTTTC
CDR3: CAISESRAEGVGSGANVLTF

J: TRBJ2-1
size: NA
D: TRBD2
V: TRBV28
DNA: TGTGCCAGCTTACCGGGACTCGGGAGGTGGAGCAATGAGCAGTTCTTC
CDR3: CASLPGLGRWSNEQFF

J: TRBJ1-5
size: NA
D: TRBD1
V: TRBV15
DNA: TGTGCCACCAGCAGTCACCGACAGGGGACCCAGCATTTT
CDR3: CATSSHRQGTQHF

J: TRBJ1-6
size: NA
D: TRBD1
V: TRBV5-1
DNA: TGCGCCAGCAGTTCACTCGGACAGGGGAATTCACCCCTCCACTTT
CDR3: CASSSLGQGNSPLHF

J: TRBJ1-1
size: NA
D: NA
V: TRBV2
DNA: TGTGCCAGCAGAAGCCGGGAAAACACTGAAGCTTTCTTT
CDR3: CASRSRENTEAFF

J: TRBJ2-7
size: NA
D: TRBD2
V: TRBV2
DNA: TGTGCCAGCAGTGCAACACTAGCGGGGCTCTACGAGCAGTACTTC
CDR3: CASSATLAGLYEQYF

J: TRBJ2-4
size: NA
D: NA
V: TRBV28
DNA: TGTGCCAGCAGTTCCTCCCCCGGCTGGGGCCAAGGGGACTTC
CDR3: CASSSSPGWGQGDF

J: TRBJ2-3
size: NA
D: NA
V: TRBV18
DNA: TGTGCCAGCTCATCTCTGAGAGGTGGCACAGATACGCAGTATTTT
CDR3: CASSSLRGGTDTQYF

J: TRBJ1-4
size: NA
D: TRBD1
V: TRBV15
DNA: TGTGCCACCAGCAGGGACAGGGGACCTGAAAAACTGTTTTTT
CDR3: CATSRDRGPEKLFF

J: TRBJ2-2
size: NA
D: TRBD1
V: TRBV11-2
DNA: TGTGCCAGCAGCTTAGACGGGACAGGGAACACCGGGGAGCTGTTTTTT
CDR3: CASSLDGTGNTGELFF

J: TRBJ2-1
size: NA
D: NA
V: TRBV5-4
DNA: TGTGCCAGCAGCCCCACTAGTTCTGGGGACAATGAGCAGTTCTTC
CDR3: CASSPTSSGDNEQFF

J: TRBJ2-1
size: NA
D: NA
V: TRBV5-4
DNA: TGTGCCAGCAGCTTGGACCCCGGAGGGAATGAGCAGTTCTTC
CDR3: CASSLDPGGNEQFF

J: TRBJ2-2
size: NA
D: NA
V: TRBV2
DNA: TGTGCCAGTGAAAGACAGGCTGCGAACACCGGGGAGCTGTTTTTT
CDR3: CASERQAANTGELFF

J: TRBJ1-1
size: NA
D: NA
V: TRBV11-2
DNA: TGTGCCAGCAGCTTAGGGAGTACAGGGCCAGGGGCGAACACTGAAGCTTTCTTT
CDR3: CASSLGSTGPGANTEAFF

J: TRBJ1-1
size: NA
D: NA
V: TRBV19
DNA: TGTGCCAGTGGGGCGCTCGGTGAAGCTTTCTTT
CDR3: CASGALGEAFF